This T cell receptor beta chain was sequenced during a study of T cell changes during pregnancy in multiple sclerosis (dated by TCRdb to about 2019). At the level of the whole study: The study looked at changes in the T cell repertoire across pregnancy in women with multiple sclerosis.

As regards this clone: What antigen it recognizes has not been identified. No base qualities exist here, and no much larger clone lies one base off it.

The germline V gene encodes CDR1 MGHDK and CDR2 SYGVNS. Including cysteine and phenylalanine, the CDR3 has 17 amino acids. Only the CDR3 DNA is retained, 51 bases long and in frame from the first base. Between the V and J ends, shortened by 4 bases and 5 bases respectively, the junction contains 20 bases. The library was prepared using the immunoSEQ multiplex PCR assay. TCRdb took over this immuneACCESS table, retaining in-frame rearrangements with V and J assigned. Such tables are incomplete; in checked studies, under half of the missing clones stem from an unresolved V gene, and the remainder is unexplained. The sample table holds tens of thousands of clones, of which roughly 93% were seen once. 0.7% to 0.95% of the sample lies in the top ten.

In this chain, TRBV25-1 is recombined with TRBJ2-2; D gene: possibly TRBD2, on 5 matching bases. The sample consisted of peripheral blood, taken in the third trimester of pregnancy. This receptor was identified in a female donor with multiple sclerosis, enrolled in a pregnancy study. The bases are TGTGCCAGCAGTGTATTCCCTGTCCGCCCGGGGACCGGGGAGCTGTTTTTT. Its protein product is CASSVFPVRPGTGELFF.